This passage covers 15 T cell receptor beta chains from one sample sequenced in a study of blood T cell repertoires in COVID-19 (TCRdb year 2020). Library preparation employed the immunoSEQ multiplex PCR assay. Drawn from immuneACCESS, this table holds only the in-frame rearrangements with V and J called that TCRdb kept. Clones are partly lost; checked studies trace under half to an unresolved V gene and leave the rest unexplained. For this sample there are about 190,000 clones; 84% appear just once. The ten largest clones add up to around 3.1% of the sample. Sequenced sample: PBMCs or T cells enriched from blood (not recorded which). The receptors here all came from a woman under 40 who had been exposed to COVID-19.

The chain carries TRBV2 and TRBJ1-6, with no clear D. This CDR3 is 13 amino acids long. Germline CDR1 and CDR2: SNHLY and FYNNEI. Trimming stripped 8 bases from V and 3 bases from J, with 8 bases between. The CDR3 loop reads CASARGYNSPLHF. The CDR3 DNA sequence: TGTGCCAGCGCTCGGGGCTATAATTCACCCCTCCACTTT.

The CDR3, as DNA: TGTGCCAGCAGTCTTACAGGGGGAAACACTGAAGCTTTCTTT. It encodes CASSLTGGNTEAFF. This chain joins TRBV27 and TRBJ1-1, with 8 bases lining up with TRBD1. V was clipped by 5 bases and J by 2 bases; unmatched bases: 4. The CDR3 extends over 14 amino acids. Germline CDR1 reads MNHEY; CDR2 reads SMNVEV (reference sequence).

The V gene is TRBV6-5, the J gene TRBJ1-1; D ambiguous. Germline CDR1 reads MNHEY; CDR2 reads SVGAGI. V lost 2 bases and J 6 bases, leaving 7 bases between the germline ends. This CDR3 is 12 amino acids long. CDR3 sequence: CASSYSPSEAFF. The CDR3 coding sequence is TGTGCCAGCAGTTACAGCCCCTCTGAAGCTTTCTTT.

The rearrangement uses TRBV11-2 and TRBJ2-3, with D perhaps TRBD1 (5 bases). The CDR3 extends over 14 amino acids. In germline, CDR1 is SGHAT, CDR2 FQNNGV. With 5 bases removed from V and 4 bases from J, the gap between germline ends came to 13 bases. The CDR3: CASSGYRQPDTQYF. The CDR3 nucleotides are TGTGCCAGCAGCGGTTACAGGCAACCAGATACGCAGTATTTT.

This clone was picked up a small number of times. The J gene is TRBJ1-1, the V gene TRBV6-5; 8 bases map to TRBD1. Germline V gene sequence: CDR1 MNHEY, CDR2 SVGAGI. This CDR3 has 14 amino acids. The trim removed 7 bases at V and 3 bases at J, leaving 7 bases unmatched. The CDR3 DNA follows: TGTGCCAGCATTCAAGGACAGGGATACACTGAAGCTTTCTTT. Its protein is CASIQGQGYTEAFF.

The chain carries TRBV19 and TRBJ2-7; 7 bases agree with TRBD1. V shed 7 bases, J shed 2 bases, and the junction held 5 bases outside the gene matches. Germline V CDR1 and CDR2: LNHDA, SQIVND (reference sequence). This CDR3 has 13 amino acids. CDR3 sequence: CASTARGTYEQYF. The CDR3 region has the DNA TGTGCCAGTACGGCCAGGGGGACCTACGAGCAGTACTTC.

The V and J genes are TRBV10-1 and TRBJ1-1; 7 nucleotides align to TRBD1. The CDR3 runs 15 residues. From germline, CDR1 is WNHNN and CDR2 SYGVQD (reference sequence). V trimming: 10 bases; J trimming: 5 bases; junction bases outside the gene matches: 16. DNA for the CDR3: TGCGCCAACAAAAAATACAGGGGAGGAGGTACTGAAGCTTTCTTT. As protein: CANKKYRGGGTEAFF.

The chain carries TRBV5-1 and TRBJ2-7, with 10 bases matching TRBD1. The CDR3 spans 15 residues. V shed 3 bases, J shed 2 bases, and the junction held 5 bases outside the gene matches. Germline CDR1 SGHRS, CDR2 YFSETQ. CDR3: CASSWGQGPTYEQYF. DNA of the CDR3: TGCGCCAGCAGCTGGGGACAGGGGCCCACCTACGAGCAGTACTTC.

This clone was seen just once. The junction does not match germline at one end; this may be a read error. The CDR3: CASKRSPTDTQYF. In DNA form, the CDR3 reads TGTGCCAGCAAAAGATCGCCCACAGATACGCAGTACTTT. This chain uses TRBV6-5 with TRBJ2-3; no clear D. Germline lookup yields CDR1 MNHEY and CDR2 SVGAGI. The CDR3 is 13 amino acids.

The CDR3 DNA reads as TGTGCCAGCAGCTTAGACGGGAAGAGCGCAGATACGCAGTATTTT. Translated, it gives CASSLDGKSADTQYF. J is TRBJ2-3 and V is TRBV7-9, with a weak D call TRBD2 (5 bases). V was cut by 1 base and J by 4 bases, with 12 bases left in between. Germline CDR1 is SEHNR and CDR2 is FQNEAQ (reference sequence). The CDR3 covers 15 residues. Combining the CDR3 with reference TRBV7-9 and TRBJ2-3 gives the whole variable domain DTGVSQNPRHKITKRGQNVTFRCDPISEHNRLYWYRQTLGQGPEFLTYFQNEAQLEKSRLLSDRFSAERPKGSFSTLEIQRTEQGDSAMYLCASSLDGKSADTQYFGPGTRLTVL.

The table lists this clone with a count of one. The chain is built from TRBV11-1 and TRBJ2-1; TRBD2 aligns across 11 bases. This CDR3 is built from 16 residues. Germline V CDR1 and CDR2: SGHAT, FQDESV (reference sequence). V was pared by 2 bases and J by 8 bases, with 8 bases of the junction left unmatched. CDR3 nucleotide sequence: TGTGCCAGCAGCTTACTAGCGGGGGGCCTCCCCGATGAGCAGTTCTTC. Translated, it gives CASSLLAGGLPDEQFF.

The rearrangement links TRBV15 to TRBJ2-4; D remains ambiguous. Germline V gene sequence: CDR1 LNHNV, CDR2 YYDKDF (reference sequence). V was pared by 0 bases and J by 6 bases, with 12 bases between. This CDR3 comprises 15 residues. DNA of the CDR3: TGTGCCACCAGCAGAGATTTGCGCGGATTAAACATTCAGTACTTC. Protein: CATSRDLRGLNIQYF.

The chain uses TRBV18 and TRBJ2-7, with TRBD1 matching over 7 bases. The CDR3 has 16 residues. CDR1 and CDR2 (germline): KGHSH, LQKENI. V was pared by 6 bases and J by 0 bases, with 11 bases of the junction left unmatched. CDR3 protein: CASSQNQGDLSYEQYF. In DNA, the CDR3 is TGTGCCAGCTCCCAAAATCAGGGGGACCTCTCCTACGAGCAGTACTTC.

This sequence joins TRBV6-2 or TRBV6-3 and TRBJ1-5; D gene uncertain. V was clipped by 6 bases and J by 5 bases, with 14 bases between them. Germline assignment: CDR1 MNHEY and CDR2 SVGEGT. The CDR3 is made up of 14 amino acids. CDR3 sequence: CASSRQAQYQPQHF. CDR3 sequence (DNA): TGTGCCAGCAGCCGGCAAGCGCAATATCAGCCCCAGCATTTT.

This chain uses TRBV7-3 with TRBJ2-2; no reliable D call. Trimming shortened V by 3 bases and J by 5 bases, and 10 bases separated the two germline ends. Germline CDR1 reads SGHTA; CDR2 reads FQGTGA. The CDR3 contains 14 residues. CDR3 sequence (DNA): TGTGCCAGCAGCTTGGGCAGGCGAACCGGGGAGCTGTTTTTT. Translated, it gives CASSLGRRTGELFF.